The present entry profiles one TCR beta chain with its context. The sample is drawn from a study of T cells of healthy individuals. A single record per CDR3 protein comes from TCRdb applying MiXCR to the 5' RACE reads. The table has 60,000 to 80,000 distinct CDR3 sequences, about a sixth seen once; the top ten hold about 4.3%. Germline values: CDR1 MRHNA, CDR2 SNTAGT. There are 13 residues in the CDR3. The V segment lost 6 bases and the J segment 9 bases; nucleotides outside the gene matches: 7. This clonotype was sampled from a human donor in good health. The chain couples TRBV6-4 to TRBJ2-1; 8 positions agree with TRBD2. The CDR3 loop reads CASRGLVGGEQFF. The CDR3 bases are TGTGCCAGCAGGGGACTAGTAGGCGGTGAGCAGTTCTTC.